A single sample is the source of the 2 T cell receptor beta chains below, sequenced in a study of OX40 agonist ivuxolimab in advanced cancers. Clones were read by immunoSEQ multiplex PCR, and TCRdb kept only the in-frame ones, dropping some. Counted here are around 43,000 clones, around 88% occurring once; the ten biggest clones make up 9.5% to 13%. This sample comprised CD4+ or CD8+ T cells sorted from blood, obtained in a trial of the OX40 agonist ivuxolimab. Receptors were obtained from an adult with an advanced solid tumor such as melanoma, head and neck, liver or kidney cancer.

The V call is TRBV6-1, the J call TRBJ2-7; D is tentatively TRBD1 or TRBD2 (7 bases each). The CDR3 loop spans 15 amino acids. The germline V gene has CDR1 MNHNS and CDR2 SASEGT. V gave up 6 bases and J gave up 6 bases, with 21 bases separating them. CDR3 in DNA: TGTGCCAGCAGCCCGACAGGGCAGGGGGGGGGCGAGCAGTACTTC. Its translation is CASSPTGQGGGEQYF.

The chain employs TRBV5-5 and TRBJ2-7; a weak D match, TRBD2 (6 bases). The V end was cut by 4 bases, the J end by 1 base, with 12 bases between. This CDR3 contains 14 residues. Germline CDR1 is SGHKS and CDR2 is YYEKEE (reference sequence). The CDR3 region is CASSPWRGSYEQYF. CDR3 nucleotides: TGTGCCAGCAGCCCTTGGCGGGGATCCTACGAGCAGTACTTC.